Shown below are 32 T cell receptor beta chains from a single sample sequenced in a study of cytomegalovirus exposure and HLA in healthy donors. 60 Vbeta and 13 Jbeta primers were used in PCR. Repertoires were generated with immunoSEQ multiplex PCR, while TCRdb's copy carries only in-frame clones and drops some. This table has some 20,000 clones, about 74% appearing once. Sequencing was done on a sample of PBMCs. Source of these receptors: a young man in good health and CMV-seronegative.

The V gene is TRBV30, the J gene TRBJ1-3, with D hard to call. Germline-derived CDR1 and CDR2 are GTSNPN and SVGIG (reference sequence). V lost 1 base to trimming and J lost 0 bases, with 4 bases between them. The CDR3 totals 13 residues. The CDR3 is CAWSAVSGNTIYF. The CDR3 coding sequence is TGTGCCTGGAGTGCAGTCTCTGGAAACACCATATATTTT.

The chain carries TRBV13 and TRBJ2-1; TRBD2 aligns across 8 bases. CDR1 and CDR2 (germline): PRHDT, FYEKMQ (reference sequence). V shed 6 bases and J 2 bases; nucleotides not matched to a gene: 6. The CDR3 is 15 amino acids. In nucleotides, the CDR3 is TGTGCCAGCAGTCCGGGGGGGCCCCCCTACAATGAGCAGTTCTTC. Translated, it gives CASSPGGPPYNEQFF.

This sequence joins TRBV15 and TRBJ2-7, with D perhaps matching TRBD1 (5 bases). V was shortened by 5 bases and J by 0 bases, with 8 bases between the two germline ends. Germline loops: CDR1 LNHNV, CDR2 YYDKDF (reference sequence). The CDR3 is 13 amino acids. The CDR3 bases are TGTGCCACCAGCCGTGGGGCCTCCTACGAGCAGTACTTC. Its protein product is CATSRGASYEQYF.

The rearrangement joins TRBV6-5 to TRBJ2-3; D might be TRBD1 (6 bases). CDR1 is MNHEY, CDR2 SVGAGI, per germline. The V end was cut by 5 bases, the J end by 4 bases, with 13 bases between. CDR3 size: 14 residues. The CDR3, as DNA: TGTGCCAGCAGTCGACAGGCAGTCTCAGATACGCAGTATTTT. Amino acid sequence: CASSRQAVSDTQYF.

The genes are TRBV29-1 and TRBJ1-5, with D maybe TRBD1 (5 bases). V lost 4 bases to trimming and J lost 1 base, with 5 bases between them. Per the germline V gene, CDR1 is SQVTM and CDR2 is ANQGSEA. The CDR3 loop spans 12 amino acids. The CDR3 reads CSVAGSNQPQHF. Here the CDR3 DNA reads TGCAGCGTTGCAGGGAGCAATCAGCCCCAGCATTTT.

Written as DNA, the CDR3 is TGTGCCTGGAGTGCCTATGACAGATCAACCTACGAGCAGTACTTC. It yields the protein CAWSAYDRSTYEQYF. The rearrangement uses TRBV30 and TRBJ2-7, with D perhaps matching TRBD1 (5 bases). The CDR3 runs to 15 residues. V was pared by 1 base and J by 2 bases, with 15 bases between. Looked up from germline, CDR1 is GTSNPN and CDR2 is SVGIG (reference sequence).

V is TRBV9 and J is TRBJ2-7, with 8 bases aligning to TRBD1. Germline values: CDR1 SGDLS, CDR2 YYNGEE. The CDR3 totals 15 residues. V lost 0 bases, J lost 2 bases, and 4 bases stayed unmatched. CDR3 loop: CASSVATGGPYEQYF. As DNA, the CDR3 is TGTGCCAGCAGCGTAGCTACAGGGGGACCCTACGAGCAGTACTTC.

The chain carries TRBV9 and TRBJ2-1, with TRBD2 matching 13 bases. CDR3 length: 17 residues. Germline V gene sequence: CDR1 SGDLS, CDR2 YYNGEE. J lost 7 bases, V lost 0 bases, and 7 bases had no gene match. CDR3 residues: CASSVVPTSGGVNEQFF. In DNA form, the CDR3 reads TGTGCCAGCAGCGTAGTCCCTACTAGCGGGGGGGTGAATGAGCAGTTCTTC.

The chain employs TRBV29-1 and TRBJ2-1, with TRBD2 identical over 8 bases. The CDR3 runs 16 residues. Germline assignment: CDR1 SQVTM and CDR2 ANQGSEA. Trimming cost V 6 bases and J 6 bases; bases outside gene matches: 16. CDR3 sequence reads: CSVKGTSSVSANEQFF. The CDR3 DNA is TGCAGCGTGAAGGGGACTAGTTCCGTTTCAGCCAATGAGCAGTTCTTC.

This clone was picked up one time. This chain links TRBV2 with TRBJ2-1; possible D gene TRBD2, 5 bases. V gave up 4 bases and J gave up 5 bases, with 9 bases separating them. The CDR3 has 13 amino acids. Looked up from germline, CDR1 is SNHLY and CDR2 is FYNNEI. The CDR3, as DNA: TGTGCCAGCAGTGTTCGGGGTGACAATGAGCAGTTCTTC. Its translation is CASSVRGDNEQFF.

The chain recombines TRBV30 with TRBJ1-1; D possibly corresponds to TRBD1 (6 bases). Trimming cost V 3 bases and J 3 bases, with 11 bases left between them. Germline lookup yields CDR1 GTSNPN and CDR2 SVGIG (reference sequence). The CDR3 is made up of 13 amino acids. In DNA form, the CDR3 reads TGTGCCTGGAGCAAAGGGGGATACACTGAAGCTTTCTTT. Translating gives CAWSKGGYTEAFF.

The chain employs TRBV6-5 and TRBJ1-1; D might be TRBD1 (6 bases). The CDR3 is made up of 15 amino acids. V dropped 0 bases and J dropped 4 bases, with 12 bases sitting between them. Germline values: CDR1 MNHEY, CDR2 SVGAGI. This chain's CDR3 is CASSYSGTGSTEAFF. Here the CDR3 DNA reads TGTGCCAGCAGTTACTCGGGAACAGGGTCCACTGAAGCTTTCTTT.

The chain is built from TRBV6-5 and TRBJ2-7; D gene uncertain. Germline values: CDR1 MNHEY, CDR2 SVGAGI. This CDR3 is built from 14 residues. Trimming took 0 bases from V and 7 from J, leaving 13 bases between them. CDR3 residues: CASSYSKLSREQYF. CDR3 bases: TGTGCCAGCAGTTACTCGAAACTATCGAGGGAGCAGTACTTC.

The chain has TRBV6-5 and TRBJ1-2; 8 nucleotides align to TRBD1. Looked up from germline, CDR1 is MNHEY and CDR2 is SVGAGI. Trimming removed 6 bases from V and 3 bases from J; junction bases left unmatched: 6. CDR3 length: 14 amino acids. CDR3 in DNA: TGTGCCAGCAGGGGCAGGGGGCTTGACTATGGCTACACCTTC. It encodes CASRGRGLDYGYTF.

V usage is TRBV5-4 and J usage is TRBJ1-5; TRBD1 matches at 8 bases. The CDR3 loop spans 18 amino acids. Germline V gene sequence: CDR1 SGHNT, CDR2 YYREEE (reference sequence). V gave up 2 bases and J gave up 3 bases; unmatched junction bases: 13. CDR3 region: CASSLEGPDRGHNQPQHF. DNA of the CDR3: TGTGCCAGCAGCTTAGAGGGACCCGACAGGGGACACAATCAGCCCCAGCATTTT.

This clone appeared a few times. This chain uses TRBV6-6 with TRBJ2-1; 9 nucleotides match TRBD2. J was trimmed by 10 bases and V by 4 bases; bases with no gene match: 5. This CDR3 comprises 13 residues. Germline V gene lookup returns CDR1 MNHNY and CDR2 SVGAGI (reference sequence). CDR3 sequence (DNA): TGTGCCAGCAGTTCGGGACTAGCCCGGGAGCAGTTCTTC. It encodes CASSSGLAREQFF.

The chain is built from TRBV30 and TRBJ1-1, with 7 nucleotides matching TRBD1. The CDR3 totals 12 residues. With 5 bases clipped from V and 0 bases from J, the junction kept 0 bases outside the gene matches. The germline gives CDR1 GTSNPN, CDR2 SVGIG (reference sequence). The CDR3 sequence is CAWDRVNTEAFF. The CDR3, as DNA: TGTGCCTGGGACAGGGTGAACACTGAAGCTTTCTTT.

The chain has TRBV2 and TRBJ2-3; no clear D. V was trimmed by 8 bases and J by 3 bases, leaving 6 bases between them. The CDR3 extends over 11 amino acids. Germline CDR1 SNHLY, CDR2 FYNNEI. CDR3 bases: TGTGCCAGCGCGCCGACAGATACGCAGTATTTT. This sequence encodes CASAPTDTQYF. Full variable domain (outside the CDR3, taken from reference TRBV2 and TRBJ2-3): EPEVTQTPSHQVTQMGQEVILRCVPISNHLYFYWYRQILGQKVEFLVSFYNNEISEKSEIFDDQFSVERPDGSNFTLKIRSTKLEDSAMYFCASAPTDTQYFGPGTRLTVL.

The chain links TRBV5-1 to TRBJ1-3, with D uncertain. This CDR3 has 16 residues. In germline, CDR1 is SGHRS, CDR2 YFSETQ. V was shortened by 3 bases and J by 4 bases, with 17 bases between the two germline ends. Written as DNA, the CDR3 is TGCGCCAGCAGCTGGGAGGCCACCCGAGGAGGAAACACCATATATTTT. It specifies CASSWEATRGGNTIYF.

This clone was counted between two and nine times. The CDR3 DNA is TGCGCCAGCAGTAGGGGAACAGGGTCGATTACTGAAGCTTTCTTT. It encodes CASSRGTGSITEAFF. The rearrangement links TRBV10-1 to TRBJ1-1; TRBD1 might be the D (6 bases). CDR1 WNHNN and CDR2 SYGVQD come from the germline V gene (reference sequence). Trimming pared 5 bases from V and 5 bases from J, leaving 18 bases between. This CDR3 has 15 residues.

The rearrangement joins TRBV2 to TRBJ1-6, with 10 bases aligning to TRBD1. The trim removed 5 bases at V and 8 bases at J, leaving 6 bases unmatched. The germline V gene encodes CDR1 SNHLY and CDR2 FYNNEI. The CDR3 is 15 amino acids. As DNA, the CDR3 is TGTGCCAGCAGTAAGCGAGGACAGGGGGATTCACCCCTCCACTTT. Protein product: CASSKRGQGDSPLHF.

The rearrangement uses TRBV30 and TRBJ2-2; perhaps TRBD1 as D (5 bases). From germline, CDR1 is GTSNPN and CDR2 SVGIG (reference sequence). The CDR3 runs to 15 residues. Trimming took off 3 bases at V and 7 bases at J, with 18 bases between the two ends. The CDR3 DNA reads TGTGCCTGGAGGGCCACAGGTTTCACCGTCGGGGAGCTGTTTTTT. Translated, it gives CAWRATGFTVGELFF.

The CDR3 sequence: CAISSRDRGLFNTEAFF. CDR3 coding DNA: TGTGCCATCAGTAGCCGGGACAGGGGGCTCTTCAACACTGAAGCTTTCTTT. The J gene is TRBJ1-1, the V gene TRBV10-3; 12 bases agree with TRBD1. Germline-derived CDR1 and CDR2 are ENHRY and SYGVKD. V shed 5 bases and J 2 bases; nucleotides not matched to a gene: 9. The CDR3 length is 17 residues.

The genes are TRBV6-1 and TRBJ2-1; 7 nucleotides align to TRBD2. The V segment lost 3 bases and the J segment 4 bases; nucleotides outside the gene matches: 9. The CDR3 contains 16 residues. The germline CDR1 and CDR2 sequences are MNHNS and SASEGT. The CDR3 spells CASSDYGLAEYNEQFF. The CDR3 DNA is TGTGCCAGCAGTGATTACGGGCTAGCGGAATACAATGAGCAGTTCTTC.

J is TRBJ2-7 and V is TRBV30; 8 nucleotides line up with TRBD2. The germline V gene has CDR1 GTSNPN and CDR2 SVGIG (reference sequence). Trimming took 2 bases from V and 0 from J; bases not matched to a gene: 9. CDR3 length: 16 amino acids. As DNA, the CDR3 is TGTGCCTGGAGTAAAAGAGCGGGAGAGATCTCCTACGAGCAGTACTTC. It encodes CAWSKRAGEISYEQYF.

The rearrangement uses TRBV19 and TRBJ2-3, with D perhaps TRBD1 (6 bases). Germline-derived CDR1 and CDR2 are LNHDA and SQIVND (reference sequence). The CDR3 runs to 14 residues. V lost 2 bases to trimming and J lost 4 bases, with 10 bases between them. In nucleotides, the CDR3 is TGTGCCAGTAGTATAATCAGGGGAGCAGATACGCAGTATTTT. As protein: CASSIIRGADTQYF.

The genes are TRBV5-1 and TRBJ2-1; D gene ambiguous. V was clipped by 3 bases and J by 5 bases, with 12 bases between them. Germline V CDR1 and CDR2: SGHRS, YFSETQ. This CDR3 comprises 14 residues. CDR3 sequence: CASSSRDFNNEQFF. Here the CDR3 DNA reads TGCGCCAGCAGCTCTCGAGACTTCAACAATGAGCAGTTCTTC.

This clone was seen a few times. The chain couples TRBV18 to TRBJ1-5, with 8 bases aligning to TRBD1. CDR1 and CDR2 (germline): KGHSH, LQKENI. The J segment lost 8 bases and the V segment lost 3 bases, leaving 6 bases of the junction unmatched. CDR3 length: 14 amino acids. CDR3 protein: CASSPGTGNEPQHF. CDR3 in DNA: TGTGCCAGCTCACCGGGGACAGGAAACGAGCCCCAGCATTTT.

The V gene is TRBV13, the J gene TRBJ2-1; D is unresolved. This CDR3 comprises 12 residues. V lost 5 bases to trimming and J lost 4 bases, with 6 bases between them. Germline V CDR1 and CDR2: PRHDT, FYEKMQ (reference sequence). The chain's CDR3 is CASSPLYNEQFF. The CDR3 nucleotides read TGTGCCAGCAGCCCGCTATACAATGAGCAGTTCTTC.

This chain connects TRBV7-9 to TRBJ2-5; 7 bases line up with TRBD2. This CDR3 has 16 amino acids. The J segment lost 0 bases and the V segment lost 0 bases, leaving 4 bases of the junction unmatched. The V gene's germline CDR1 is SEHNR and CDR2 FQNEAQ (reference sequence). The CDR3 bases are TGTGCCAGCAGCTTAGCTTCGCGGGGGAACCAAGAGACCCAGTACTTC. This codes for CASSLASRGNQETQYF.

The gene calls are TRBV30 and TRBJ1-1, with 9 bases lining up with TRBD1. V shed 4 bases and J 0 bases; nucleotides not matched to a gene: 9. The CDR3 is 16 amino acids. Germline assignment: CDR1 GTSNPN and CDR2 SVGIG (reference sequence). The CDR3 DNA sequence: TGTGCCTGGAACAGGGGGCAAGTCGCCATGAACACTGAAGCTTTCTTT. Its translation: CAWNRGQVAMNTEAFF.

The gene calls are TRBV5-1 and TRBJ1-5; perhaps TRBD1 as D (5 bases). V lost 1 base to trimming and J lost 6 bases, with 14 bases between them. The CDR3 spans 15 residues. Germline values: CDR1 SGHRS, CDR2 YFSETQ. The DNA for the CDR3 is TGCGCCAGCAGCTTGTCAGCGGGGACCGGTCAGCCCCAGCATTTT. It yields the protein CASSLSAGTGQPQHF.